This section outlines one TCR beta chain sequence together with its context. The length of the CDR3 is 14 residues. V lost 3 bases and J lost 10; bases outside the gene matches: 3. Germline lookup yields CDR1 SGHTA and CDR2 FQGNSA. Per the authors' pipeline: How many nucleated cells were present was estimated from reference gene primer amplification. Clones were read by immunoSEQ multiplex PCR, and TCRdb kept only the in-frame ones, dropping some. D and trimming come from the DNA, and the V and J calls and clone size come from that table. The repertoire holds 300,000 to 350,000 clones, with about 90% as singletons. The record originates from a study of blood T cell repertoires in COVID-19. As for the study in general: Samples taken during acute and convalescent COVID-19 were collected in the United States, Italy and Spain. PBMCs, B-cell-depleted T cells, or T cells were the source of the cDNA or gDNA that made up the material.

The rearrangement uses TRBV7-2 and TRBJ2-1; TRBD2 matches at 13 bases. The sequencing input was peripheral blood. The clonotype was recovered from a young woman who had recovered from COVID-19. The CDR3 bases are TGTGCCAGCAGCTTGCGGGGACTAGCGGGGGAGCAGTTCTTC. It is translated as CASSLRGLAGEQFF.